The clone carrying this TCR beta chain was detected once. Its antigen is not known. This sample was included in a study of cytomegalovirus exposure and HLA in healthy donors. The study, taken as a whole, reports: In vitro work confirmed that a few CMV-associated chains recognize CMV antigens. Rare TCR sequences dominated, though some public TCRs recurred in many donors. Cytomegalovirus association was assigned to about 180 TCR beta chains.

The data were produced by immunoSEQ multiplex PCR, yet TCRdb's version contains in-frame clones alone and is incomplete. The sample lists about 120,000 clones; roughly 87% were seen once. The CDR3 loop spans 15 amino acids. Trimming shortened V by 4 bases and J by 3 bases, and 13 bases separated the two germline ends. Germline V CDR1 and CDR2: PRHDT, FYEKMQ (reference sequence). These donors were members of the approximately 120-subject validation cohort, a group separate from the roughly 670-subject first cohort. The TCR sequence derives from a woman aged 18 to 35 in good health and CMV-seronegative. Source material: PBMCs. The chain joins TRBV13 to TRBJ2-1, with D tentatively TRBD2 (5 bases). In DNA form, the CDR3 reads TGTGCCAGCAGCTCGCGGGCGCCGGACTACAATGAGCAGTTCTTC. This encodes CASSSRAPDYNEQFF.